These 14 T cell receptor beta chains were all obtained from the same sample, sequenced in a study of blood T cell repertoires in COVID-19. Using immunoSEQ multiplex PCR, the repertoire was profiled, and TCRdb retains in-frame clones only, with some absent. The data show fewer than 95,000 clones, about 74% seen once. Sequenced: peripheral blood. Receptor source: a man in his 70s with COVID-19, enrolled during active disease.

The CDR3 sequence is CASSIQPSGEYEQYF. DNA of the CDR3: TGTGCCAGTAGTATTCAACCTAGCGGGGAATACGAGCAGTACTTC. V gene TRBV19 combines with J gene TRBJ2-7; 9 bases fit TRBD2. Germline V gene lookup returns CDR1 LNHDA and CDR2 SQIVND (reference sequence). V was clipped by 3 bases and J by 4 bases; unmatched bases: 7. The CDR3 consists of 15 residues.

V is TRBV7-6 and J is TRBJ2-5, with D tentatively TRBD2 (6 bases). V dropped 0 bases and J dropped 5 bases, with 13 bases sitting between them. CDR3 length equals 15 residues. Germline V gives CDR1 SGHVS, CDR2 FNYEAQ. CDR3 sequence (DNA): TGTGCCAGCAGCTTAGCCACCTCCGGAGGGGAGACCCAGTACTTC. Amino acids: CASSLATSGGETQYF.

The CDR3 here is CASSKCGGGGGTNEQFF. The CDR3 DNA sequence: TGTGCCAGCAGCAAATGCGGTGGGGGGGGAGGTACAAATGAGCAGTTCTTC. The chain couples TRBV21-1 to TRBJ2-1; the D call in the table, TRBD2, was not verified against the DNA. TRBV21-1 is listed as a pseudogene. This CDR3 comprises 17 residues.

This clone was observed a single time. The chain uses TRBV28 and TRBJ2-1, with D possibly being TRBD2 (5 bases). Trimming left V 7 bases short and J 0 bases short, with 13 bases between. Germline V lookup: CDR1 MDHEN, CDR2 SYDVKM. The CDR3 runs to 15 residues. The CDR3 DNA sequence: TGTGCCAGCACACCATCAGCGGTCTCCTACAATGAGCAGTTCTTC. This translates into CASTPSAVSYNEQFF.

This chain connects TRBV3-1 (or the pseudogene TRBV3-2) to TRBJ2-7; D remains ambiguous. CDR1 and CDR2 (germline): LGHDT, YNNKEL (reference sequence). The length of the CDR3 is 12 residues. Trimming left V 5 bases short and J 6 bases short, with 11 bases between. CDR3 nucleotides: TGTGCCAGCAGCAGACACCAAAGCGAGCAGTACTTC. This translates into CASSRHQSEQYF.

This clone was seen just once. The J gene is TRBJ2-1, the V gene TRBV4-3; 7 bases fit TRBD1. The germline gives CDR1 LGHNA, CDR2 YSLEER. V was pared by 4 bases and J by 4 bases, with 16 bases of the junction left unmatched. The length of the CDR3 is 18 residues. The CDR3 DNA reads as TGCGCCAGCAGCCTACGATTTGGGGGACAGCCGAGGTACAATGAGCAGTTCTTC. Translating gives CASSLRFGGQPRYNEQFF.

The rearrangement uses TRBV28 and TRBJ1-5; D gene unclear. Germline assignment: CDR1 MDHEN and CDR2 SYDVKM. Trimming took off 3 bases at V and 5 bases at J, with 5 bases between the two ends. This CDR3 is built from 12 residues. The CDR3 DNA follows: TGTGCCAGCAGTTTTCTTTATCAGCCCCAGCATTTT. Its protein product is CASSFLYQPQHF.

V is TRBV4-2 and J is TRBJ1-2; D unclear. From germline, CDR1 is LGHNA and CDR2 YNFKEQ. The length of the CDR3 is 16 residues. Trimming took 0 bases from V and 5 from J, leaving 16 bases between them. The CDR3 DNA sequence: TGTGCCAGCAGCCAAGATAGGAGCAGGCCGGGATATGGCTACACCTTC. Translating it yields CASSQDRSRPGYGYTF.

The rearrangement uses TRBV7-3 and TRBJ2-1; possibly TRBD1 for D (6 bases). The CDR3 is 13 amino acids. The V gene's germline CDR1 is SGHTA and CDR2 FQGTGA. Trimming stripped 6 bases from V and 7 bases from J, with 13 bases between. Here the CDR3 reads CASRDNTGNEQFF. In DNA form, the CDR3 reads TGTGCCAGCAGGGATAATACAGGGAATGAGCAGTTCTTC.

V gene TRBV4-1 combines with J gene TRBJ2-1, with a tentative D call TRBD2 (6 bases). The germline CDR1 and CDR2 sequences are MGHRA and YSYEKL. The CDR3 length is 16 residues. V lost 2 bases and J lost 3, with 14 bases in between. The CDR3 sequence: CASSQPRDFYYNEQFF. CDR3 sequence (DNA): TGCGCCAGCAGCCAACCACGGGACTTTTACTACAATGAGCAGTTCTTC.

The CDR3 bases are TGTGCCAGCACCTTCTCTGGGGCCAACGTCCTGACTTTC. Its translation: CASTFSGANVLTF. The chain couples TRBV6-5 to TRBJ2-6; no clear D. V lost 7 bases, J lost 0 bases, and 4 bases lay in between. There are 13 residues in the CDR3. Germline V CDR1 and CDR2: MNHEY, SVGAGI.

This clone showed up just a few times. The chain links TRBV7-2 to TRBJ1-4, with 8 bases lining up with TRBD1. The germline V gene has CDR1 SGHTA and CDR2 FQGNSA. CDR3 length: 15 residues. The V gene end was trimmed by 4 bases and the J gene end by 3 bases; junction bases not matched to a gene: 4. CDR3 sequence: CASSSRQGSNEKLFF. The CDR3 nucleotides read TGTGCCAGCAGCTCTAGACAGGGGTCTAATGAAAAACTGTTTTTT. The full variable domain, its missing parts supplied by reference TRBV7-2 and TRBJ1-4, is GAGVSQSPSNKVTEKGKDVELRCDPISGHTALYWYRQSLGQGLEFLIYFQGNSAPDKSGLPSDRFSAERTGGSVSTLTIQRTQQEDSAVYLCASSSRQGSNEKLFFGSGTQLSVL.

The CDR3 sequence: CASTGGPGTQYF. For the CDR3, the DNA is TGTGCCAGCACCGGGGGGCCGGGTACGCAGTATTTT. This chain uses TRBV25-1 with TRBJ2-3; TRBD2 might be the D (7 bases). The CDR3 runs to 12 residues. Trimming shortened V by 7 bases and J by 8 bases, and 13 bases separated the two germline ends. The V gene's germline CDR1 is MGHDK and CDR2 SYGVNS.

This sequence joins TRBV5-1 and TRBJ1-2, with 8 bases lining up with TRBD1. CDR1 is SGHRS and CDR2 is YFSETQ in the germline V gene. With V trimmed by 4 bases and J by 4 bases, 9 bases remained unmatched. CDR3 length equals 15 residues. DNA for the CDR3: TGCGCCAGCAGCCTAGGACTGGACAGGGCCTATGGCTACACCTTC. This sequence encodes CASSLGLDRAYGYTF. The full variable domain, in which reference TRBV5-1 and TRBJ1-2 provide the parts outside the CDR3, is KAGVTQTPRYLIKTRGQQVTLSCSPISGHRSVSWYQQTPGQGLQFLFEYFSETQRNKGNFPGRFSGRQFSNSRSEMNVSTLELGDSALYLCASSLGLDRAYGYTFGSGTRLTVV.